This TCR beta chain was identified during a study of CD8 T cells in ankylosing spondylitis. Whole-study findings and limits: Ankylosing spondylitis blood appeared to be characterized by a TCR beta motif of fewer than ten highly homologous variants. According to the report, clones linked to the disease were significantly enriched in matched synovial fluid samples taken from ankylosing spondylitis patients.

This CDR3 has 18 residues. CDR1 LGHNT and CDR2 FRNRAP come from the germline V gene. With 6 bases clipped from V and 8 bases from J, the junction kept 20 bases outside the gene matches. This clonotype was detected only a few times. Its target is not known. TCRdb called the 5' RACE reads again in MiXCR, with one record for every CDR3 protein. The repertoire holds about 450,000 distinct CDR3 sequences, with about 25% as singletons. The chain joins TRBV12-5 to TRBJ2-1; 9 bases map to TRBD2. Sequencing was carried out using blood, either unsorted or a sorted T cell fraction (not recorded which). The TCR sequence derives from a male donor with ankylosing spondylitis. CDR3 in amino acids: CASGLSPKLAGEVYEQFF. CDR3 nucleotide sequence: TGTGCTAGTGGGCTTTCTCCAAAATTAGCGGGAGAGGTTTATGAGCAGTTCTTC.